This T cell receptor beta chain emerged from a study of beta chain features in type 1 diabetes. Whole-study results and caveats: Significant though moderate, a shortening of TCRB CDR3s appeared in all four CD4+ subsets of Type 1 diabetes patients.

TCRB transcripts that were expressed got sequenced, as all of the isolated RNA had been reverse transcribed. Clones were read by immunoSEQ multiplex PCR, and TCRdb kept only the in-frame ones, dropping some. The repertoire consists of 330,000 or so clones, with around 12% occurring once and the leading ten covering 0.0095% to 0.012%. With regard to this clone: The antigen is not known.

Between the trimmed V and J ends, which lost 5 bases and 3 bases, there was a span of 18 bases. Germline V gene sequence: CDR1 SGHNT, CDR2 YENEEA. The CDR3 length is 16 residues. The chain employs TRBV11-3 and TRBJ2-3, with a possible D match to TRBD2 (5 bases). Sequencing was carried out using naive CD4+ T cells from blood. The clonotype comes from a woman aged 18-35 years with type 1 diabetes. DNA of the CDR3: TGTGCCAGCAGCCCGGGGAAGTGGGAGTATACAGATACGCAGTATTTT. Protein sequence: CASSPGKWEYTDTQYF.